Shown below are 23 T cell receptor beta chains from a single sample sequenced in a study of shared clonotypes between healthy human individuals (dated by TCRdb to about 2020). The library was built by means of the immunoSEQ multiplex PCR assay. TCRdb obtained this table from immuneACCESS and retained in-frame rearrangements with V and J assigned. These tables miss some clones; where compared with another copy, unresolved V genes account for less than half of the shortfall, and the remainder is unexplained. The table for this sample lists fewer than 600,000 clones; roughly four fifths of them were counted only once. Jointly, the top ten make up around 12% of the sample. The sample consisted of PBMCs. Every receptor here comes from a woman aged 40 to 50 in good health. Some clones in this sample may be carry-over from other donors' samples.

The V gene is TRBV29-1, the J gene TRBJ1-4; TRBD1 agrees at 7 bases. V lost 7 bases and J lost 4; bases outside the gene matches: 3. CDR1 SQVTM and CDR2 ANQGSEA come from the germline V gene. The CDR3 is 12 residues long. The CDR3 protein is CSAGQNNEKLFF. Here the CDR3 DNA reads TGCAGCGCGGGACAGAATAATGAAAAACTGTTTTTT.

The chain couples TRBV27 to TRBJ1-2; TRBD1 aligns across 7 bases. This CDR3 has 15 amino acids. Germline CDR1 reads MNHEY; CDR2 reads SMNVEV (reference sequence). V shed 0 bases and J 7 bases; nucleotides not matched to a gene: 8. CDR3 sequence (DNA): TGTGCCAGCAGTTTATCCCCGACAGGGAGTGGTGGCTACACCTTC. Translation: CASSLSPTGSGGYTF.

A word on this clone: A junction boundary mismatches the germline segment, possibly from a read error. Additional DNA sequences in this sample encode the identical CDR3. V is TRBV5-1 and J is TRBJ2-3; possibly TRBD2 for D (6 bases). Germline V CDR1 and CDR2: SGHRS, YFSETQ. The CDR3 runs 15 residues. The CDR3 region has the DNA TGCGCCAGCAGCTTGGTTGCGGGGAACACAGACACGCAGTATTTT. Amino acid sequence: CASSLVAGNTDTQYF.

The chain recombines TRBV25-1 with TRBJ2-3; the match to TRBD2 covers 7 bases. The CDR3 covers 17 residues. CDR1 MGHDK and CDR2 SYGVNS come from the germline V gene. V dropped 2 bases and J dropped 6; count of bases not matched to a gene: 14. The CDR3 bases are TGTGCCAGCAGTGAAATATTCGGGGGGTTCGGGTTTGATACGCAGTATTTT. It yields the protein CASSEIFGGFGFDTQYF.

To note about this clone: A read error is possible here, since a much larger clone lies one base away. Different DNA sequences within this sample yield the same CDR3. The rearrangement uses TRBV7-3 and TRBJ2-3; D not certain. From germline, CDR1 is SGHTA and CDR2 FQGTGA. The CDR3 has 13 amino acids. The V and J ends lost 2 bases and 4 bases respectively, with 7 bases between them. CDR3 sequence (DNA): TGTGCCAGCAGCTTAGCAGGCGCAGATACGCAGTATTTT. Protein product: CASSLAGADTQYF.

This sequence joins TRBV28 and TRBJ2-1; no firm D call. Trimming pared 2 bases from V and 6 bases from J, leaving 17 bases between. CDR1 is MDHEN and CDR2 is SYDVKM in the germline V gene. The CDR3 is made up of 16 amino acids. The CDR3 nucleotides are TGTGCCAGCAGTTTAGCGGCAAGCCCCCGCCTCAATGAGCAGTTCTTC. Protein sequence: CASSLAASPRLNEQFF.

The rearrangement joins TRBV27 to TRBJ2-3, with D tentatively TRBD1 or TRBD2 (6 bases each). With 6 bases removed from V and 6 bases from J, the gap between germline ends came to 13 bases. The CDR3 contains 13 residues. The germline gives CDR1 MNHEY, CDR2 SMNVEV (reference sequence). The CDR3 DNA follows: TGTGCCAGCAGCCACGGGGGCCGGGATACGCAGTATTTT. It translates to CASSHGGRDTQYF.

This clone was found once. The rearrangement links TRBV30 to TRBJ2-7; D gene uncertain. Germline CDR1 and CDR2: GTSNPN and SVGIG (reference sequence). Trimming left V 5 bases short and J 5 bases short, with 7 bases between. The CDR3 length is 10 residues. Here the CDR3 reads CAWGRNEQYF. The DNA for the CDR3 is TGTGCCTGGGGTAGGAACGAGCAGTACTTC.

Ten or more counts support this clone. This chain joins TRBV7-2 and TRBJ2-1; 9 bases agree with TRBD2. Germline lookup yields CDR1 SGHTA and CDR2 FQGNSA. CDR3 size: 14 residues. The V segment lost 1 base and the J segment 8 bases; nucleotides outside the gene matches: 3. This chain's CDR3 is CASSLVAGVYEQFF. The DNA of the CDR3 is TGTGCCAGCAGCTTAGTAGCGGGAGTCTATGAGCAGTTCTTC.

In regard to this clone: A read error likely explains this, since a far larger clone differs by one base. V and J are TRBV30 and TRBJ1-1; the D is unclear. Germline CDR1 and CDR2: GTSNPN and SVGIG (reference sequence). The length of the CDR3 is 13 residues. The CDR3 sequence is CAWNRLGNTEASF. In DNA, the CDR3 is TGTGCCTGGAATCGGCTGGGGAACACTGAAGCTTCCTTT.

The V and J genes are TRBV11-2 and TRBJ2-1; 8 positions match TRBD2. Germline V CDR1 and CDR2: SGHAT, FQNNGV. J gave up 4 bases and V 4 bases, and 6 bases lay outside the gene matches. The CDR3 is made up of 15 amino acids. CDR3 protein: CASSYTSGRYNEQFF. The CDR3 DNA reads TGTGCCAGCAGCTACACTAGCGGCCGATACAATGAGCAGTTCTTC. Combining the CDR3 with reference TRBV11-2 and TRBJ2-1 gives the whole variable domain EAGVAQSPRYKIIEKRQSVAFWCNPISGHATLYWYQQILGQGPKLLIQFQNNGVVDDSQLPKDRFSAERLKGVDSTLKIQPAKLEDSAVYLCASSYTSGRYNEQFFGPGTRLTVL.

This clone has a handful of counts. The rearrangement links TRBV30 to TRBJ1-1, with TRBD1 as a possible D gene (6 bases). The length of the CDR3 is 14 residues. The V end was cut by 5 bases, the J end by 7 bases, with 20 bases between. Germline lookup yields CDR1 GTSNPN and CDR2 SVGIG (reference sequence). The CDR3 protein is CAWDTTGFPGEAFF. CDR3 DNA sequence: TGTGCCTGGGATACGACAGGCTTCCCCGGTGAAGCTTTCTTT. The complete variable domain, with remaining parts taken from reference TRBV30 and TRBJ1-1, reads SQTIHQWPATLVQPVGSPLSLECTVEGTSNPNLYWYRQAAGRGLQLLFYSVGIGQISSEVPQNLSASRPQDRQFILSSKKLLLSDSGFYLCAWDTTGFPGEAFFGQGTRLTVV.

The chain is built from TRBV28 and TRBJ2-1, with 12 bases that match TRBD2. V shed 4 bases and J 7 bases; nucleotides not matched to a gene: 5. Looked up from germline, CDR1 is MDHEN and CDR2 is SYDVKM. The length of the CDR3 is 15 residues. The CDR3 is CASSSSGRGLNEQFF. The CDR3 bases are TGTGCCAGCAGTTCTAGCGGGAGGGGTCTTAATGAGCAGTTCTTC.

The V call is TRBV5-1, the J call TRBJ2-7; tentatively, D is TRBD1 or TRBD2 (5 bases each). CDR3 length: 14 amino acids. The V end was cut by 5 bases, the J end by 1 base, with 13 bases between. Germline assignment: CDR1 SGHRS and CDR2 YFSETQ. In DNA form, the CDR3 reads TGCGCCAGCAGAACTGGGACGGGATCCTACGAGCAGTACTTC. Its protein is CASRTGTGSYEQYF.

The genes are TRBV11-2 and TRBJ2-2; perhaps TRBD1 as D (6 bases). V gave up 6 bases and J gave up 6 bases, with 11 bases separating them. Looked up from germline, CDR1 is SGHAT and CDR2 is FQNNGV. The CDR3 contains 13 residues. The CDR3 loop is CASSWGLPGELFF. In nucleotides, the CDR3 is TGTGCCAGCAGTTGGGGGCTGCCCGGGGAGCTGTTTTTT.

The chain recombines TRBV4-3 with TRBJ1-4; no definite D call. This CDR3 has 15 amino acids. V lost 1 base and J 4 bases, leaving 10 bases between the germline ends. In germline, CDR1 is LGHNA, CDR2 YSLEER. Here the CDR3 DNA reads TGCGCCAGCAGCCAAGGTGGGCTTAATAATGAAAAACTGTTTTTT. It encodes CASSQGGLNNEKLFF.

The chain recombines TRBV28 with TRBJ1-5, with 7 bases matching TRBD1. The CDR3 spans 14 residues. Looked up from germline, CDR1 is MDHEN and CDR2 is SYDVKM. Unmatched junction bases numbered 4, after V lost 4 bases and J lost 4 bases. The CDR3, as DNA: TGTGCCAGCAGTTCCCTGACAGGGAATCAGCCCCAGCATTTT. It specifies CASSSLTGNQPQHF.

The rearrangement joins TRBV7-2 to TRBJ2-1; tentative D call: TRBD2 (5 bases). V was shortened by 7 bases and J by 2 bases, with 9 bases between the two germline ends. The germline CDR1 and CDR2 sequences are SGHTA and FQGNSA. The length of the CDR3 is 13 residues. As DNA, the CDR3 is TGTGCCAGCACATCTAGCCCCTACAATGAGCAGTTCTTC. Translating it yields CASTSSPYNEQFF.

This clone was picked up a small number of times. The chain employs TRBV29-1 and TRBJ2-3; TRBD2 aligns across 11 bases. The V gene end was trimmed by 2 bases and the J gene end by 6 bases; junction bases not matched to a gene: 7. The germline gives CDR1 SQVTM, CDR2 ANQGSEA. CDR3 length: 15 amino acids. The CDR3 DNA is TGCAGCGTTGAAAGTAGCGGGAGGGCCGGGGATACGCAGTATTTT. As protein: CSVESSGRAGDTQYF.

There are a few counts of this clone. This chain connects TRBV7-9 to TRBJ2-1, with 10 nucleotides matching TRBD1. The J segment lost 3 bases and the V segment lost 6 bases, leaving 8 bases of the junction unmatched. Germline V gene data show CDR1 as SEHNR and CDR2 as FQNEAQ (reference sequence). This CDR3 comprises 16 residues. The CDR3 DNA is TGTGCCAGCAGTAGTCGGGACAGGGGTCTCTACAATGAGCAGTTCTTC. This codes for CASSSRDRGLYNEQFF.

V is TRBV5-1 and J is TRBJ1-1; TRBD1 aligns across 7 bases. Trimming removed 4 bases from V and 5 bases from J; junction bases left unmatched: 5. This CDR3 is built from 13 residues. Per germline, CDR1 SGHRS and CDR2 YFSETQ. The CDR3 DNA reads as TGCGCCAGCAGCCGTGACAGGGTAACTGAAGCTTTCTTT. This codes for CASSRDRVTEAFF.

This clone was counted between two and nine times. This chain joins TRBV25-1 and TRBJ1-4; D perhaps matches TRBD1 (6 bases). The V end lost 7 bases, the J end lost 7 bases, and 16 bases lay between the germline ends. This CDR3 region has 14 residues. CDR1 and CDR2 (germline): MGHDK, SYGVNS. CDR3 protein: CASTPPGAGEKLFF. The DNA for the CDR3 is TGTGCCAGCACCCCGCCGGGGGCTGGTGAAAAACTGTTTTTT. Looking up the rest from reference TRBV25-1 and TRBJ1-4 gives the full variable domain: EADIYQTPRYLVIGTGKKITLECSQTMGHDKMYWYQQDPGMELHLIHYSYGVNSTEKGDLSSESTVSRIRTEHFPLTLESARPSHTSQYLCASTPPGAGEKLFFGSGTQLSVL.

The chain is built from TRBV12-5 and TRBJ2-1, with D perhaps TRBD1 or TRBD2 (5 bases each). The CDR3 runs to 14 residues. With 5 bases removed from V and 9 bases from J, the gap between germline ends came to 17 bases. Germline CDR1 reads LGHNT; CDR2 reads FRNRAP. CDR3 protein: CASGPRDARGEQFF. The CDR3 DNA sequence: TGTGCTAGTGGTCCCCGGGACGCTCGGGGTGAGCAGTTCTTC. Based on the CDR3 plus reference TRBV12-5 and TRBJ2-1, the full variable domain is DARVTQTPRHKVTEMGQEVTMRCQPILGHNTVFWYRQTMMQGLELLAYFRNRAPLDDSGMPKDRFSAEMPDATLATLKIQPSEPRDSAVYFCASGPRDARGEQFFGPGTRLTVL.